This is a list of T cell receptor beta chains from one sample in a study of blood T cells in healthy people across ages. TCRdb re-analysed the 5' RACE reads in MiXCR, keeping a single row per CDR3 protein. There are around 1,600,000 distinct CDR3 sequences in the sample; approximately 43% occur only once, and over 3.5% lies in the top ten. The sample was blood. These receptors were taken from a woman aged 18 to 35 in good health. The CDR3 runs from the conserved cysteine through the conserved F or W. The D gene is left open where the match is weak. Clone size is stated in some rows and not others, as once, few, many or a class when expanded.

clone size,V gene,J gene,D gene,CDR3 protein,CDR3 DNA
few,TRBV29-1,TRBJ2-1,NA,CSVTGTHNEQFF,TGCAGCGTTACAGGGACCCACAATGAGCAGTTCTTC
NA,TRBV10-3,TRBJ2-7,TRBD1,CAISESAQGMIEQYF,TGTGCCATCAGTGAGTCGGCACAGGGGATGATCGAGCAGTACTTC
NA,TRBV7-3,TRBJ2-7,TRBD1,CASSLTYLDRASRNEQYF,TGTGCCAGCAGCTTAACTTATTTGGACAGGGCATCTCGTAACGAGCAGTACTTC
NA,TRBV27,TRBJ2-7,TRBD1,CASKLSPGQLDSERYF,TGTGCCAGCAAACTCTCACCGGGACAGCTGGACAGTGAGCGGTACTTC
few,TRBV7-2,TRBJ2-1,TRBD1,CASSLSAGQGNEQFF,TGTGCCAGCAGCTTATCTGCGGGACAGGGGAATGAGCAGTTCTTC
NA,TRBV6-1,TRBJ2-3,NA,CASSESTASSTDTQYF,TGTGCCAGCAGTGAATCGACAGCGTCTAGCACAGATACGCAGTATTTT
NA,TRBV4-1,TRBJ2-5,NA,CASSHFREKQETQYF,TGCGCCAGCAGCCACTTCCGGGAGAAGCAAGAGACCCAGTACTTC
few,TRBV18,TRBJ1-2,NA,CASSPDLGYGYTF,TGTGCCAGCTCACCGGACTTGGGATATGGCTACACCTTC
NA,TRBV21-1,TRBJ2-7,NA,CASAREGGIEFYEQYF,TGTGCCAGCGCAAGGGAGGGGGGGATCGAATTTTACGAGCAGTACTTC
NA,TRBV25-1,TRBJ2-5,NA,CASSEYIRGSYNEQYF,TGTGCCAGCAGTGAATATATCAGGGGTTCCTACAATGAGCAGTACTTC
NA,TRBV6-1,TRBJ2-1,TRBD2,CASSEAEASGDSEQFF,TGTGCCAGCAGTGAAGCGGAAGCTAGCGGAGACTCTGAGCAGTTCTTC
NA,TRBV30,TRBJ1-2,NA,CAWSVHNNYGYTF,TGTGCCTGGAGTGTACACAACAACTATGGCTACACCTTC
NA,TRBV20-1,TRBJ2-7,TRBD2,CSVREASGSYEQYF,TGCAGTGTTAGAGAGGCTAGCGGGAGCTACGAGCAGTACTTC
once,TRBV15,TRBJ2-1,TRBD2,CATSGLTGGNEQFF,TGTGCCACCAGCGGCCTCACGGGGGGCAATGAGCAGTTCTTC
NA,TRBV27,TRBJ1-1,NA,CASSERVTTEAFF,TGTGCCAGCAGTGAGAGGGTTACCACTGAAGCTTTCTTT
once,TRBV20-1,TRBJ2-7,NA,CSAIESAIRYNEQYF,TGCAGTGCTATAGAGTCAGCGATACGGTACAATGAGCAGTACTTC
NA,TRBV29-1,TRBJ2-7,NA,CSANYEQYF,TGCAGCGCCAACTACGAGCAGTACTTC
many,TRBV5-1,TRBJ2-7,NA,CASSLEASYEQYF,TGCGCCAGCAGCTTGGAAGCCTCCTACGAGCAGTACTTC
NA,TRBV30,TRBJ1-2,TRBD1,CAWADRGANYGYTF,TGTGCCTGGGCGGACAGGGGCGCTAACTATGGCTACACCTTC
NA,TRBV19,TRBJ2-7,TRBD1,CASRGTEIWREQYF,TGTGCCAGTAGGGGGACAGAGATTTGGCGCGAGCAGTACTTC
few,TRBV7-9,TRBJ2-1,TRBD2,CASSLASGGTNEQFF,TGTGCCAGCAGCTTAGCTAGCGGGGGGACTAATGAGCAGTTCTTC
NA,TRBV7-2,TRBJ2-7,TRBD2,CASSPRVGSGRFYEQYF,TGTGCCAGCAGCCCCAGGGTGGGGAGCGGGAGATTCTACGAGCAGTACTTC
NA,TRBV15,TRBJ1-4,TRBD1,CATNRDRANEKLFF,TGTGCCACCAACCGGGACAGGGCGAATGAAAAACTGTTTTTT
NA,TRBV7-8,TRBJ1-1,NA,CASSKNMNTEAFF,TGTGCCAGCAGCAAAAATATGAACACTGAAGCTTTCTTT
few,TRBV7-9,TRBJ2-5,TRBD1,CASSRNRGQIAQETQYF,TGTGCCAGCAGTCGAAACAGGGGGCAGATAGCCCAAGAGACCCAGTACTTC
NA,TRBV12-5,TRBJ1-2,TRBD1,CASGRDRGLGGYTF,TGTGCTAGTGGTAGGGACAGGGGGTTAGGTGGCTACACCTTC
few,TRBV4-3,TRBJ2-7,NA,CASSRELRQDSYEQYF,TGCGCCAGCAGCCGAGAACTAAGACAGGATTCCTACGAGCAGTACTTC
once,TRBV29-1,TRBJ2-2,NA,CSAVTRNTGELFF,TGCAGCGCGGTGACTAGGAACACCGGGGAGCTGTTTTTT
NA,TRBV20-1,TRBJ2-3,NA,CSAGMTGKLLTDTQYF,TGCAGTGCCGGGATGACGGGGAAACTCCTCACAGATACGCAGTATTTT